The 16 T cell receptor beta chains reported below all come from one sample, sequenced in a study of T cell changes during pregnancy in multiple sclerosis. Sequenced by immunoSEQ multiplex PCR; TCRdb stores in-frame clones only, minus some. The top ten clones hold approximately 6.3% of a sample with around 130,000 clones, approximately 93% of them seen once. Sequences were derived from peripheral blood, sampled before pregnancy. The receptors were gathered from a female donor with multiple sclerosis, enrolled in a pregnancy study.

The V and J genes are TRBV2 and TRBJ1-5, with unresolved D. CDR3 length equals 12 residues. The germline CDR1 and CDR2 sequences are SNHLY and FYNNEI. The V gene lost 3 bases and the J gene lost 5 bases, with 5 bases spanning the gap. DNA of the CDR3: TGTGCCAGCAGTGAGGAGCATCAGCCCCAGCATTTT. Protein: CASSEEHQPQHF. Supplemented by reference TRBV2 and TRBJ1-5, the full variable domain reads EPEVTQTPSHQVTQMGQEVILRCVPISNHLYFYWYRQILGQKVEFLVSFYNNEISEKSEIFDDQFSVERPDGSNFTLKIRSTKLEDSAMYFCASSEEHQPQHFGDGTRLSIL.

The chain carries TRBV7-2 and TRBJ2-3, with D maybe TRBD1 (5 bases). CDR3 size: 15 residues. V was shortened by 5 bases and J by 5 bases, with 17 bases between the two germline ends. Germline-derived CDR1 and CDR2 are SGHTA and FQGNSA. The CDR3 sequence is CASSEGASRVDTQYF. CDR3 coding DNA: TGTGCCAGCAGCGAAGGGGCCTCAAGGGTAGATACGCAGTATTTT.

This clone appeared once. This chain links TRBV15 with TRBJ2-7; perhaps TRBD2 as D (6 bases). CDR1 LNHNV and CDR2 YYDKDF come from the germline V gene (reference sequence). The CDR3 contains 17 residues. Deletions cut 1 base from V and 6 bases from J, with 22 bases between. CDR3 loop: CATSRAIGPAGGVEQYF. CDR3 DNA sequence: TGTGCCACCAGCAGAGCAATCGGGCCAGCGGGTGGAGTCGAGCAGTACTTC. The full variable domain, with the rest looked up from reference TRBV15 and TRBJ2-7, is DAMVIQNPRYQVTQFGKPVTLSCSQTLNHNVMYWYQQKSSQAPKLLFHYYDKDFNNEADTPDNFQSRRPNTSFCFLDIRSPGLGDTAMYLCATSRAIGPAGGVEQYFGPGTRLTVT.

V is TRBV6-1 and J is TRBJ1-2; D gene unclear. There are 13 residues in the CDR3. Trimming pared 6 bases from V and 6 bases from J, leaving 14 bases between. From germline, CDR1 is MNHNS and CDR2 SASEGT. The CDR3 sequence is CASSPSGLNGYTF. CDR3 DNA: TGTGCCAGCAGCCCGAGCGGTTTGAATGGCTACACCTTC.

This clone has just one count. The chain carries TRBV7-6 and TRBJ2-5, with 9 bases fitting TRBD2. This CDR3 region has 16 residues. Germline CDR1 is SGHVS and CDR2 is FNYEAQ. The V segment lost 5 bases and the J segment 6 bases; nucleotides outside the gene matches: 13. The CDR3 nucleotides are TGTGCCAGCAGCACCACGCGGGGGGGGTTAGAGAAGACCCAGTACTTC. Its translation: CASSTTRGGLEKTQYF.

This chain connects TRBV6-1 to TRBJ2-3; D is undetermined. This CDR3 comprises 15 residues. Germline V CDR1 and CDR2: MNHNS, SASEGT. The germline V and J ends were trimmed by 5 bases and 0 bases, with 12 bases remaining between them. CDR3 sequence reads: CASSPSSGSTDTQYF. The CDR3 DNA reads TGTGCCAGCAGTCCCTCATCAGGAAGCACAGATACGCAGTATTTT.

This chain joins TRBV7-9 and TRBJ1-1; D is perhaps TRBD1 (5 bases). The CDR3 is made up of 16 amino acids. Trimming pared 5 bases from V and 0 bases from J, leaving 16 bases between. CDR1 is SEHNR, CDR2 FQNEAQ, per germline (reference sequence). The CDR3 spells CASSPPGVGLNTEAFF. The CDR3 region has the DNA TGTGCCAGCAGCCCCCCGGGGGTGGGGTTGAACACTGAAGCTTTCTTT.

The J gene is TRBJ2-7, the V gene TRBV5-1, with TRBD2 identical over 11 bases. V dropped 1 base and J dropped 7; count of bases not matched to a gene: 10. The germline gives CDR1 SGHRS, CDR2 YFSETQ. This CDR3 region has 16 residues. The CDR3 loop is CASSLPTSGSPREQYF. The CDR3 DNA is TGCGCCAGCAGCTTGCCAACTAGCGGGAGTCCGCGAGAGCAGTACTTC. Full variable domain (rest looked up from reference TRBV5-1 and TRBJ2-7): KAGVTQTPRYLIKTRGQQVTLSCSPISGHRSVSWYQQTPGQGLQFLFEYFSETQRNKGNFPGRFSGRQFSNSRSEMNVSTLELGDSALYLCASSLPTSGSPREQYFGPGTRLTVT.

This chain uses TRBV10-3 with TRBJ2-7; 8 bases are a match to TRBD1. Germline CDR1 ENHRY, CDR2 SYGVKD. There are 13 residues in the CDR3. Trimming removed 6 bases from V and 4 bases from J; junction bases left unmatched: 5. CDR3 DNA: TGTGCCATCAGGCGGCAGGGGGCGTACGAGCAGTACTTC. Amino acid sequence: CAIRRQGAYEQYF.

This chain uses TRBV19 with TRBJ1-1; D call uncertain. Germline V gene data show CDR1 as LNHDA and CDR2 as SQIVND (reference sequence). Trimming pared 5 bases from V and 1 base from J, leaving 8 bases between. The CDR3 is made up of 13 amino acids. CDR3 loop: CASSLRQNTEAFF. The CDR3 bases are TGTGCCAGTAGTTTGCGGCAGAACACTGAAGCTTTCTTT.

The J gene is TRBJ2-7, the V gene TRBV9; D might be TRBD2 (5 bases). The V end was cut by 7 bases, the J end by 0 bases, with 11 bases between. CDR3 length: 13 amino acids. Germline assignment: CDR1 SGDLS and CDR2 YYNGEE. CDR3 in DNA: TGTGCCAGCTCTGGACGGGACTCCTACGAGCAGTACTTC. Protein: CASSGRDSYEQYF. The variable domain in full, with the rest retrieved from reference TRBV9 and TRBJ2-7, is DSGVTQTPKHLITATGQRVTLRCSPRSGDLSVYWYQQSLDQGLQFLIQYYNGEERAKGNILERFSAQQFPDLHSELNLSSLELGDSALYFCASSGRDSYEQYFGPGTRLTVT.

The V and J genes are TRBV7-9 and TRBJ1-3, with D unresolved. The CDR3 loop spans 11 amino acids. Germline loops: CDR1 SEHNR, CDR2 FQNEAQ (reference sequence). Trimming left V 2 bases short and J 14 bases short, with 10 bases between. CDR3 sequence: CASSLLGSLYF. The CDR3 nucleotides are TGTGCCAGCAGCTTACTGGGCAGCTTATATTTT.

The genes are TRBV5-1 and TRBJ2-2, with 8 bases lining up with TRBD1. Germline trimming cut 7 bases from V and 5 bases from J; bases unmatched to any gene: 7. CDR1 and CDR2 (germline): SGHRS, YFSETQ. The CDR3 has 14 residues. The CDR3 DNA is TGCGCCAGCGGGACGACAGGGGCGACCGGGGAGCTGTTTTTT. Translated, it gives CASGTTGATGELFF.

J is TRBJ2-2 and V is TRBV19, with D tentatively TRBD2 (6 bases). Trimming left V 2 bases short and J 1 base short, with 14 bases between. Germline CDR1 and CDR2: LNHDA and SQIVND (reference sequence). The CDR3 covers 17 residues. The CDR3 DNA sequence: TGTGCCAGTAGTATATGGCTAGTGGGGGGGAACACCGGGGAGCTGTTTTTT. Amino acids: CASSIWLVGGNTGELFF.

V gene TRBV6-5 combines with J gene TRBJ2-1; 9 bases align to TRBD2. Germline CDR1 MNHEY, CDR2 SVGAGI. The J segment lost 5 bases and the V segment lost 0 bases, leaving 5 bases of the junction unmatched. The CDR3 is 16 residues long. CDR3 sequence: CASSYSRAGGDNEQFF. DNA for the CDR3: TGTGCCAGCAGTTACTCGAGAGCGGGGGGAGACAATGAGCAGTTCTTC.

This sequence joins TRBV7-2 and TRBJ2-1; TRBD2 matches at 9 bases. With 2 bases clipped from V and 4 bases from J, the junction kept 3 bases outside the gene matches. CDR1 and CDR2 (germline): SGHTA, FQGNSA. The CDR3 sequence is 15 residues long. The CDR3: CASSLRRGGYNEQFF. The CDR3 coding sequence is TGTGCCAGCAGCTTAAGGCGGGGGGGATACAATGAGCAGTTCTTC.